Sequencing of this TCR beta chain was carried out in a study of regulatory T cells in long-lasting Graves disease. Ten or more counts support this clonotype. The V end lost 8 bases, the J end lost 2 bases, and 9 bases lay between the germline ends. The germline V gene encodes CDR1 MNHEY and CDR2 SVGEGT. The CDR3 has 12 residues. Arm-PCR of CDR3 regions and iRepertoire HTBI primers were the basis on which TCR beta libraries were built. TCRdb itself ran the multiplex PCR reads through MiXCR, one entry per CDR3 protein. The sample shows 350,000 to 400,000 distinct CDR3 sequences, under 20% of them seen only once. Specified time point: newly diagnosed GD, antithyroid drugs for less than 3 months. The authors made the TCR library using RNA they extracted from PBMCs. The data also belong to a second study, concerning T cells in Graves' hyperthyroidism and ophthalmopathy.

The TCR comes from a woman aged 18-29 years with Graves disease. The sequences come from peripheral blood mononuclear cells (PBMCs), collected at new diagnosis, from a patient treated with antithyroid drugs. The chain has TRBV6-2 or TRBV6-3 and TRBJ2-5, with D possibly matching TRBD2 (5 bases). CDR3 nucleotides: TGTGCCAGCCTAGCAATGCAAGAGACCCAGTACTTC. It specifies CASLAMQETQYF.